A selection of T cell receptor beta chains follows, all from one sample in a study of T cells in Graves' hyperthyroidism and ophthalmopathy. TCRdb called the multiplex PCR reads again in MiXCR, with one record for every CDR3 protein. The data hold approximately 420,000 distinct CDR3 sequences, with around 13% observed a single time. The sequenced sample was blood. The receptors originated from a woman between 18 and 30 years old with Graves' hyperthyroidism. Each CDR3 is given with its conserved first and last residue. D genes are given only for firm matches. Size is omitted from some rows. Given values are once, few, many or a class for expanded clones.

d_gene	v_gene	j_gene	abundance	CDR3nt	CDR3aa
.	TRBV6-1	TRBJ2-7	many	TGTGCCAGCAGTGAACTACGGCTGTACGAGCAGTACTTC	CASSELRLYEQYF
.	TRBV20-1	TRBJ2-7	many	TGCAGTGCCTCCGGGACAAGCTACGAGCAGTACTTC	CSASGTSYEQYF
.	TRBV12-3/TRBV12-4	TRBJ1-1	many	TGTGCCAGCAGTTTAGGGGTTGTCACTGAAGCTTTCTTT	CASSLGVVTEAFF
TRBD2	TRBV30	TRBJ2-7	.	TGTGCCCGGAGTTTTGCTCAACTAGCGGGACTTTACGAGCAGTACTTC	CARSFAQLAGLYEQYF
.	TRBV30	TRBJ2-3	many	TGTGCCTGGAGTGTAGGGACGGCTGAAACGCAGTATTTT	CAWSVGTAETQYF
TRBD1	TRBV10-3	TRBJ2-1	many	TGTGCCATCGAGCCGACCACTGGACAGGCCCAGTTCTTC	CAIEPTTGQAQFF
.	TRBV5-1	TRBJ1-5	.	TGCGCCAGCAGCTTGGGTTCAGCTGGTAATCAGCCCCAGCATTTT	CASSLGSAGNQPQHF
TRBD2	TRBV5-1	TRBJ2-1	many	TGCGCCAGCAGCGAGGCGAACGGGAGGTATGAGCAGTTCTTC	CASSEANGRYEQFF
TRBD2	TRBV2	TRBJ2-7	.	TGTGCCAGCAGTGATCGCGGGGGGGGCTCCTACGAGCAGTACTTC	CASSDRGGGSYEQYF
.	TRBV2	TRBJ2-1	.	TGTGCCAGCAGCAGGGGTTCGGCCAATGAGCAGTTCTTC	CASSRGSANEQFF
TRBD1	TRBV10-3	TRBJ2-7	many	TGTGCCATCAGTGGGGTTGCGCCAGAAACCGGGACAGGCGAGCAGTACTTC	CAISGVAPETGTGEQYF
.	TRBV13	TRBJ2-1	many	TGTGCCAGCAGCTTAGGCCCACCTGGGGTATACAATGAGCAGTTCTTC	CASSLGPPGVYNEQFF
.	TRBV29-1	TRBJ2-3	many	TGCAGCGGGGCCCCAGCGGGTCTCACAGATACGCAGTATTTT	CSGAPAGLTDTQYF
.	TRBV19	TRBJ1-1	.	TGTGCCAGTAGACAGGGAGGGGGGGTTGAAGCTTTCTTT	CASRQGGGVEAFF
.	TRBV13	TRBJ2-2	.	TGTGCCAGCAGCTCTGGCAGAGAGACGAACACCGGGGAGCTGTTTTTT	CASSSGRETNTGELFF